This T cell receptor (beta chain) was found in a study of blood T cell repertoires in COVID-19. Methods used by the authors: Estimates of nucleated cell counts were drawn from the amplification of reference gene primers. The assay was immunoSEQ multiplex PCR, and TCRdb's table has in-frame clones only and misses some. V and J calls and clone size come straight from that table; D and trimming were deduced from the DNA. The repertoire has some 200,000 clones, 85% to 90% of them found once; the top ten carry around 8%. Specimen: peripheral blood. This sequence originates from a woman in her sixties with acute or convalescent COVID-19.

The CDR3 bases are TGTGCCACCAGTGAATCTGGGACAGGTCGGGGCGGGGAGCTGTTTTTT. Translating it yields CATSESGTGRGGELFF. V usage is TRBV24-1 and J usage is TRBJ2-2, with 8 bases fitting TRBD1. There are 16 residues in the CDR3. Germline CDR1 is KGHDR and CDR2 is SFDVKD. The junction had 10 bases not matched to a gene; V was cut back by 4 bases and J by 7 bases.